The clone carrying this TCR beta chain was counted a single time. This sample is part of a study of blood T cells in healthy people across ages. PCR was performed a second time for about 7 to 12 cycles using a sample-barcoded 5' primer and a J-beta primer mix. Every individual sample yielded 2.5 million or more paired-end reads (each containing CDR3). One entry per CDR3 protein, called by TCRdb with MiXCR from the 5' RACE reads. The sample lists about 650,000 distinct CDR3 sequences, 40% to 65% occurring once. Individuals who donated were healthy Caucasians from Russia aged about 6 to 100. This CDR3 has 12 amino acids. V lost 8 bases to trimming and J lost 5 bases, with 13 bases between them. Germline assignment: CDR1 SGHTA and CDR2 FQGTGA.

The source of this sequence is an elderly woman in good health. The chain recombines TRBV7-3 with TRBJ2-7, with D perhaps TRBD2 (6 bases). The sequenced sample was blood. CDR3 sequence: CASGRGSHEQYF. Here the CDR3 DNA reads TGTGCCAGCGGTCGGGGGTCCCACGAGCAGTACTTC.